This T cell receptor (beta chain) was retrieved from a study of blood T cell repertoires in COVID-19. Looking at the study overall: Some COVID-19 samples were acute and others convalescent; all came from the United States, Italy and Spain.

Authors' processing steps: The assay estimated nucleated cells by amplifying reference gene primers. The repertoire was sequenced with immunoSEQ multiplex PCR; TCRdb's copy has only in-frame clones and lacks some. V, J and clone size were drawn from that table, and D and trimming were deduced from the DNA. The profile shows 95,000 to 150,000 clones, almost 90% of them singletons. This clone was found once. This CDR3 region has 16 residues. V lost 4 bases and J lost 0, with 15 bases in between. The germline V gene encodes CDR1 PRHDT and CDR2 FYEKMQ (reference sequence). The sample comprised peripheral blood. This receptor was identified in a woman in her 50s with active or convalescent COVID-19. The chain has TRBV13 and TRBJ1-1, with a weak D call TRBD1 (6 bases). The CDR3 coding sequence is TGTGCCAGCAGCTCTCGGACAGAGACAATGAACACTGAAGCTTTCTTT. It encodes CASSSRTETMNTEAFF.